The 14 T cell receptor beta chains below all came from one sample that was sequenced in a study of T cell responses to AZD1222 COVID-19 vaccine. Method: immunoSEQ multiplex PCR; TCRdb's copy keeps in-frame clones and lacks some. The sample lists more than 120,000 clones; around 84% were seen once. Here the sequenced sample was peripheral blood, taken 28 days after the second AZD1222 dose. The receptors were gathered from an adult who received the AZD1222 COVID-19 vaccine.

The chain has TRBV7-9 and TRBJ2-7, with D perhaps assigned TRBD1 or TRBD2 (5 bases each). Germline CDR1 and CDR2: SEHNR and FQNEAQ (reference sequence). Trimming stripped 1 base from V and 0 bases from J, with 16 bases between. The CDR3 length is 17 residues. CDR3 residues: CASSLGGDGEISYEQYF. For the CDR3, the DNA is TGTGCCAGCAGCTTAGGAGGGGATGGGGAGATCTCCTACGAGCAGTACTTC.

CDR3 DNA: TGTGCCAGCAGCAAACTAAGGTCGGGATACTCACGCCCCGCGGACTACGAGCAGTACTTC. This encodes CASSKLRSGYSRPADYEQYF. V is TRBV21-1 and J is TRBJ2-7; the table's TRBD2 call for D was not verified on the DNA. TRBV21-1 is a pseudogene segment. This CDR3 is 20 amino acids long.

CDR3 sequence reads: CASSSTESKNIQYF. In DNA, the CDR3 is TGTGCCAGCAGCTCGACAGAGTCCAAAAACATTCAGTACTTC. V usage is TRBV7-9 and J usage is TRBJ2-4, with TRBD1 as a possible D gene (5 bases). CDR1 SEHNR and CDR2 FQNEAQ come from the germline V gene (reference sequence). CDR3 length: 14 amino acids. V was pared by 4 bases and J by 2 bases, with 9 bases between. Full variable domain (missing parts from reference TRBV7-9 and TRBJ2-4): DTGVSQNPRHKITKRGQNVTFRCDPISEHNRLYWYRQTLGQGPEFLTYFQNEAQLEKSRLLSDRFSAERPKGSFSTLEIQRTEQGDSAMYLCASSSTESKNIQYFGAGTRLSVL.

This sequence joins TRBV27 and TRBJ1-4; 9 bases map to TRBD1. The junction had 3 bases not matched to a gene; V was cut back by 5 bases and J by 2 bases. The CDR3 spans 15 residues. The germline V gene has CDR1 MNHEY and CDR2 SMNVEV (reference sequence). This CDR3 is CASSPGTGTNEKLFF. The CDR3 nucleotides read TGTGCCAGCAGTCCGGGGACAGGGACTAATGAAAAACTGTTTTTT.

The chain joins TRBV4-1 to TRBJ1-3, with a weak D call TRBD1 (5 bases). Trimming took 6 bases from V and 0 from J, leaving 15 bases between them. Germline values: CDR1 MGHRA, CDR2 YSYEKL. This CDR3 has 16 amino acids. Here the CDR3 reads CASRDMGLGSGNTIYF. As DNA, the CDR3 is TGCGCCAGCAGGGACATGGGACTGGGCTCTGGAAACACCATATATTTT.

This chain uses TRBV6-1 with TRBJ1-1; D uncertain. CDR3 length equals 14 residues. CDR1 is MNHNS, CDR2 SASEGT, per germline. V was clipped by 0 bases and J by 4 bases, with 9 bases between them. The CDR3 here is CASSEAVGGTEAFF. In DNA form, the CDR3 reads TGTGCCAGCAGTGAAGCGGTGGGAGGCACTGAAGCTTTCTTT.

CDR3 residues: CAWTSGGEQYF. Here the CDR3 DNA reads TGTGCCTGGACTTCAGGGGGCGAGCAGTACTTC. This sequence joins TRBV30 and TRBJ2-7; 7 bases match TRBD1. There are 11 residues in the CDR3. V was pared by 4 bases and J by 6 bases, with 3 bases of the junction left unmatched. CDR1 is GTSNPN, CDR2 SVGIG, per germline (reference sequence).

This chain joins TRBV7-2 and TRBJ2-1; TRBD2 matches 8 bases. V shed 0 bases, J shed 0 bases, and the junction held 1 base outside the gene matches. Germline V gene data show CDR1 as SGHTA and CDR2 as FQGNSA. The CDR3 runs 16 residues. The CDR3, as DNA: TGTGCCAGCAGCTTAGCGGCGGGGGGCTCCTACAATGAGCAGTTCTTC. Translated: CASSLAAGGSYNEQFF.

V and J are TRBV7-7 and TRBJ2-5; TRBD2 might be the D (6 bases). The germline gives CDR1 SSHAT, CDR2 FNYEAQ (reference sequence). Trimming took off 5 bases at V and 3 bases at J, with 10 bases between the two ends. The CDR3 loop spans 13 amino acids. CDR3 in DNA: TGTGCCAGCAGCCTGCGGAGGGAAGAGACCCAGTACTTC. The encoded protein is CASSLRREETQYF.

The CDR3 DNA reads as TGTGCCAGCAGCCCCGACAGGGTCTCTGGAAACACCATATATTTT. Translating it yields CASSPDRVSGNTIYF. The chain combines TRBV27 with TRBJ1-3, with 7 bases lining up with TRBD1. The CDR3 covers 15 residues. The V gene end was trimmed by 6 bases and the J gene end by 0 bases; junction bases not matched to a gene: 5. CDR1 is MNHEY, CDR2 SMNVEV, per germline (reference sequence).

This chain uses TRBV29-1 with TRBJ2-3; possible D gene TRBD1, 6 bases. V was shortened by 6 bases and J by 4 bases, with 14 bases between the two germline ends. The CDR3 loop spans 13 amino acids. Germline CDR1 is SQVTM and CDR2 is ANQGSEA. In DNA, the CDR3 is TGCAGCGTAGCTGGACAGAACCCAGATACGCAGTATTTT. Translation: CSVAGQNPDTQYF.

The chain links TRBV6-5 to TRBJ2-3; no clear D gene. The CDR3 extends over 15 amino acids. The ends were cut back, 0 bases at V and 2 bases at J, with 9 bases in the middle. The germline V gene has CDR1 MNHEY and CDR2 SVGAGI. CDR3 residues: CASSYSGFDTDTQYF. The CDR3 DNA reads TGTGCCAGCAGTTACTCCGGGTTCGACACAGATACGCAGTATTTT.

The V and J genes are TRBV5-1 and TRBJ1-4, with D maybe TRBD1 (6 bases). The germline V gene encodes CDR1 SGHRS and CDR2 YFSETQ. The CDR3 sequence is 14 residues long. Trimming removed 4 bases from V and 8 bases from J, with 15 bases in between. DNA of the CDR3: TGCGCCAGCAGCGATGGGGGCGGTAGGGAAAAACTGTTTTTT. It yields the protein CASSDGGGREKLFF.

The chain joins TRBV3-1 (or the pseudogene TRBV3-2) to TRBJ1-2; D may be TRBD1 (6 bases). Trimming took off 1 base at V and 0 bases at J, with 12 bases between the two ends. The CDR3 consists of 16 residues. CDR1 is LGHDT, CDR2 YNNKEL, per germline (reference sequence). CDR3 protein: CASSQARGAANYGYTF. The CDR3 nucleotides read TGTGCCAGCAGCCAAGCAAGGGGGGCAGCTAACTATGGCTACACCTTC.